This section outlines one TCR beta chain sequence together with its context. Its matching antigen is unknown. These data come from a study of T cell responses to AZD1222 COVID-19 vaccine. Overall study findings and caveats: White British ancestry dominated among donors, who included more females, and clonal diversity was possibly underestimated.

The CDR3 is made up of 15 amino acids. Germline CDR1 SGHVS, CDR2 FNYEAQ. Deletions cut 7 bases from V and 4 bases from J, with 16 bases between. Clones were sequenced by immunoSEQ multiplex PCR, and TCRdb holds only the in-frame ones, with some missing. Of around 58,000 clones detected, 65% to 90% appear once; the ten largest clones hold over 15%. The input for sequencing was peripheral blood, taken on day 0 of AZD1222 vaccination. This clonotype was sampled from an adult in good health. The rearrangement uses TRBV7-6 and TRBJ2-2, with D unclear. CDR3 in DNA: TGTGCCAGCACCCGACTTAGCTCAGGCACCGGGGAGCTGTTTTTT. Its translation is CASTRLSSGTGELFF.